This T cell receptor beta chain was obtained from a study of blood T cell repertoires in COVID-19. Study at large: There were acute and convalescent COVID-19 samples, and they came from the United States, Italy and Spain. Sample material is recorded as cDNA or gDNA derived from T cells, B-cell-depleted T cells, or PBMCs.

This clone was seen only once. As handled by the study authors: The assay estimated nucleated cells by amplifying reference gene primers. Only in-frame clones appear in the TCRdb table, and some are missing; sequencing was by immunoSEQ multiplex PCR. D and trimming were read from the DNA, whereas the V and J calls and clone size are those reported in that table. The sample lists approximately 230,000 clones, approximately 83% seen once, with approximately 9.1% in the top ten. The CDR3 runs to 16 residues. Germline V gene data show CDR1 as LGHDT and CDR2 as YNNKEL (reference sequence). The junction had 3 bases not matched to a gene; V was cut back by 1 base and J by 3 bases.

What was sequenced was peripheral blood. This chain uses TRBV3-1 (or the pseudogene TRBV3-2) with TRBJ1-2; 12 positions agree with TRBD1. This clonotype was obtained from a man older than 75 with acute or convalescent COVID-19. CDR3 sequence reads: CASSQAGQGADYGYTF. The CDR3 bases are TGTGCCAGCAGCCAAGCGGGACAGGGGGCGGACTATGGCTACACCTTC.